This is a list of T cell receptor beta chains from one sample in a study of neoadjuvant anti-PD-1 for oral cavity cancer. Repertoires were generated with immunoSEQ multiplex PCR, while TCRdb's copy carries only in-frame clones and drops some. The data contain 30,000 to 35,000 clones, about 83% of them singletons. Material: PBMCs, obtained before nivolumab (anti-PD-1) treatment. These receptors were collected from a person aged 35 to 85 with oral cavity squamous cell carcinoma. Each CDR3 is given without its conserved first and last residue.

V,J,CDR3
TRBV6-6,TRBJ1-5,ASRNRDSPHQPQH
TRBV6-5,TRBJ1-2,ASSYSTGGRLGYT
TRBV7-8,TRBJ1-5,ASSLGADRNQPQH
TRBV10-3,TRBJ1-2,AISELLGTANYGYT
TRBV6-5,TRBJ1-6,ASSYSEGSSPLH
TRBV7-9,TRBJ1-2,ASSRDSLYGYT
TRBV18,TRBJ2-5,ASSPPGGSQETQY
TRBV6-5,TRBJ1-2,ASSRTGEGGYT
TRBV30,TRBJ2-3,AWSRSRGTDTQY
TRBV18,TRBJ2-7,ASSPQQSSYEQY
TRBV10-1,TRBJ2-7,ATITHRTGAPYEQY
TRBV19,TRBJ1-6,ASKRDSTYSPLH
TRBV19,TRBJ1-4,ASSIFGTATNEKLF
TRBV27,TRBJ2-5,ATDRAGERETQY